Listed here are 13 T cell receptor beta chains from one sample, sequenced in a study of multiple sclerosis patients with progressive multifocal leukoencephalopathy (dated by TCRdb to between 2018 and 2021). The sample's time point label, decoded: time of PML onset. Sample treatment or condition, as interpreted from the label and publication: on natalizumab therapy at sampling. Library preparation was by the immunoSEQ multiplex PCR assay. This immuneACCESS table, as held by TCRdb, lists in-frame sequences with V and J called but not all clones. Of the missing ones, under half trace to an unresolved V gene in checked studies; the others have no known cause. This sample is represented by approximately 35,000 clones; about 90% of them were singletons. Jointly, the top ten make up around 2.9% of the sample. Sample: PBMCs, taken from a patient treated with natalizumab. The receptors were gathered from a human donor with progressive multifocal leukoencephalopathy.

The V gene is TRBV5-6, the J gene TRBJ1-3, with D perhaps matching TRBD1 (5 bases). The CDR3 covers 15 residues. Germline lookup yields CDR1 SGHDT and CDR2 YYEEEE. V lost 1 base and J 4 bases, leaving 12 bases between the germline ends. CDR3 nucleotides: TGTGCCAGCAGCTTGAGTAGGGCAGGGGGAAACACCATATATTTT. Protein: CASSLSRAGGNTIYF.

The chain carries TRBV4-3 and TRBJ1-2, with D maybe TRBD1 (5 bases). Deletions cut 5 bases from V and 6 bases from J, with 16 bases between. Germline CDR1 reads LGHNA; CDR2 reads YSLEER. The CDR3 totals 14 residues. CDR3 sequence (DNA): TGCGCCAGCAGCTTAATCCAGGGTTCGCATGGCTACACCTTC. This encodes CASSLIQGSHGYTF.

The chain uses TRBV5-1 and TRBJ2-5, with TRBD2 matching 10 bases. Germline lookup yields CDR1 SGHRS and CDR2 YFSETQ. The CDR3 extends over 16 amino acids. The V gene end was trimmed by 6 bases and the J gene end by 5 bases; junction bases not matched to a gene: 13. The CDR3 spells CASTLGVAGGRETQYF. Here the CDR3 DNA reads TGCGCCAGCACCCTGGGGGTAGCGGGAGGAAGGGAGACCCAGTACTTC.

The chain joins TRBV11-2 to TRBJ2-7, with unresolved D. Germline lookup yields CDR1 SGHAT and CDR2 FQNNGV. This CDR3 contains 12 residues. The germline V and J ends were trimmed by 3 bases and 6 bases, with 9 bases remaining between them. The CDR3: CASSFTTTEQYF. The CDR3 bases are TGTGCCAGCAGCTTTACAACAACCGAGCAGTACTTC.

This clone was detected once. The CDR3 here is CASSLSTGVTYEQYF. Written as DNA, the CDR3 is TGCGCCAGCAGCTTGTCAACAGGGGTAACCTACGAGCAGTACTTC. V and J are TRBV5-1 and TRBJ2-7, with 7 bases aligning to TRBD1. V trimming: 1 base; J trimming: 2 bases; junction bases outside the gene matches: 6. From germline, CDR1 is SGHRS and CDR2 YFSETQ. CDR3 length equals 15 residues.

V is TRBV7-9 and J is TRBJ2-5; D might be TRBD1 (5 bases). The CDR3 has 13 amino acids. The germline V gene encodes CDR1 SEHNR and CDR2 FQNEAQ (reference sequence). V was trimmed by 8 bases and J by 2 bases, leaving 12 bases between them. CDR3 bases: TGTGCCAGCCGCAGGGCCGAACAAGAGACCCAGTACTTC. Its protein product is CASRRAEQETQYF.

This chain connects TRBV13 to TRBJ1-4; D is unresolved. In germline, CDR1 is PRHDT, CDR2 FYEKMQ (reference sequence). Trimming cost V 2 bases and J 8 bases, with 24 bases left between them. The CDR3 length is 18 residues. CDR3 DNA: TGTGCCAGCAGCTTAAGGCCCCTGCGAGAAGAAGGAAGGGAAAAACTGTTTTTT. It codes for CASSLRPLREEGREKLFF. Together with reference TRBV13 and TRBJ1-4, the CDR3 gives the full variable domain: AAGVIQSPRHLIKEKRETATLKCYPIPRHDTVYWYQQGPGQDPQFLISFYEKMQSDKGSIPDRFSAQQFSDYHSELNMSSLELGDSALYFCASSLRPLREEGREKLFFGSGTQLSVL.

V is TRBV5-8 and J is TRBJ1-5; D may be TRBD1 (5 bases). Germline CDR1 is SGHTS and CDR2 is YDEGEE. The CDR3 totals 17 residues. Trimming removed 1 base from V and 1 base from J, with 15 bases in between. CDR3 bases: TGTGCCAGCAGCTTGAGTAGGGTCCGGGGGAGCAATCAGCCCCAGCATTTT. It codes for CASSLSRVRGSNQPQHF.

Note on this clone: One junction end does not reproduce the germline sequence, and a read error may be involved. Additional DNA sequences in this sample encode the identical CDR3. The rearrangement uses TRBV2 and TRBJ2-1, with TRBD2 as a possible D gene (6 bases). From germline, CDR1 is SNHLY and CDR2 FYNNEI. The CDR3 has 14 amino acids. CDR3: CATSGGTEYNEQFF. CDR3 coding DNA: TGTGCCACCTCAGGCGGGACCGAATACAACGAGCAGTTCTTC.

This chain connects TRBV27 to TRBJ2-5, with 7 bases identical to TRBD1. This CDR3 is built from 14 residues. The V segment lost 6 bases and the J segment 5 bases; nucleotides outside the gene matches: 9. Germline V gives CDR1 MNHEY, CDR2 SMNVEV (reference sequence). CDR3 in amino acids: CASRALEGGETQYF. CDR3 nucleotide sequence: TGTGCCAGCAGGGCCTTGGAAGGGGGCGAGACCCAGTACTTC.

The chain has TRBV9 and TRBJ1-1; D unclear. Trimming stripped 2 bases from V and 1 base from J, with 15 bases between. CDR3 size: 16 residues. From germline, CDR1 is SGDLS and CDR2 YYNGEE. The CDR3, as DNA: TGTGCCAGCAGCGTTTCTTCCTGGCAGCCGAACACTGAAGCTTTCTTT. Encoded protein: CASSVSSWQPNTEAFF.

The chain recombines TRBV28 with TRBJ1-1; unclear D gene. CDR1 is MDHEN, CDR2 SYDVKM, per germline. The CDR3 covers 13 residues. V dropped 6 bases and J dropped 2 bases, with 10 bases sitting between them. CDR3 DNA sequence: TGTGCCAGCAGGCCGTCAGGTAACACTGAAGCTTTCTTT. Its protein is CASRPSGNTEAFF. The full variable domain, in which reference TRBV28 and TRBJ1-1 provide the parts outside the CDR3, is DVKVTQSSRYLVKRTGEKVFLECVQDMDHENMFWYRQDPGLGLRLIYFSYDVKMKEKGDIPEGYSVSREKKERFSLILESASTNQTSMYLCASRPSGNTEAFFGQGTRLTVV.

The chain is built from TRBV4-3 and TRBJ1-2; D unclear. In germline, CDR1 is LGHNA, CDR2 YSLEER. The V and J ends lost 4 bases and 0 bases respectively, with 12 bases between them. CDR3 length: 15 residues. CDR3 region: CASSPINDPNYGYTF. The CDR3 DNA sequence: TGCGCCAGCAGCCCAATAAACGATCCTAACTATGGCTACACCTTC.